This TCR beta chain was identified in a study of tumor-infiltrating lymphocytes in primary liver carcinoma. Making TCR beta cDNA involved roughly 500 ng total RNA and a constant-region primer. Nested multiplex PCR, run for three rounds with slightly modified ARM-PCR, yielded TCR beta libraries. The two initial PCR rounds, roughly 11 cycles each, used TRBV1-TRBV30 forward and C-beta reverse primers. TCRdb redid the calling of the multiplex PCR reads with MiXCR, one entry per CDR3 protein. The data contain under 200,000 distinct CDR3 sequences, approximately 80% of them singletons. Findings and limits, study-wide: The overlap of tumor-adjacent and tumor-blood pairs was smaller than that of tumor region pairs.

With regard to this clonotype: Its antigen is not known. Relative to the germline gene, one junction end is altered; a read error may explain this.

CDR1 is GTSNPN and CDR2 is SVGIG in the germline V gene (reference sequence). The CDR3 extends over 12 amino acids. Both RNA and DNA were isolated together from about 21-30 mg of bulk tissue that had not been sorted. The sequenced sample consisted of tumor tissue from primary liver carcinoma. J is TRBJ1-2 and V is TRBV30; TRBD1 agrees at 9 bases. This receptor was identified in a middle-aged man with primary liver carcinoma and hepatitis B virus infection. The CDR3 DNA reads TGTGCATGGACCTGGGACAGGGTCAGCTACATCTTC. It is translated as CAWTWDRVSYIF.